One sample yielded the 17 T cell receptor beta chains listed below, sequenced in a study of chemoradiotherapy in HPV16-positive cancers. Assay used: immunoSEQ multiplex PCR; TCRdb lists only in-frame clones, some missing. The table has about 8,800 clones, approximately 70% seen once. This specimen was tumor tissue, taken from a patient who underwent chemoradiotherapy. The receptors here all came from a human donor with HPV-associated anogenital cancer.

This chain links TRBV18 with TRBJ2-6, with D perhaps being TRBD1 or TRBD2 (5 bases each). The V gene lost 0 bases and the J gene lost 2 bases, with 8 bases spanning the gap. In germline, CDR1 is KGHSH, CDR2 LQKENI. This CDR3 has 16 residues. DNA for the CDR3: TGTGCCAGCTCACCACCGTCGGGGCCTGGGGCCAACGTCCTGACTTTC. Translation: CASSPPSGPGANVLTF.

By share, this clone counts as medium-sized (0.01 to 0.1%). This chain connects TRBV10-2 to TRBJ2-2; 8 bases fit TRBD2. The trim removed 4 bases at V and 3 bases at J, leaving 4 bases unmatched. This CDR3 comprises 15 residues. Looked up from germline, CDR1 is WSHSY and CDR2 is SAAADI. CDR3 sequence reads: CASSVGSGDTGELFF. Here the CDR3 DNA reads TGCGCCAGCAGTGTGGGTAGCGGGGACACCGGGGAGCTGTTTTTT.

This clone has a single count. This chain joins TRBV6-5 and TRBJ1-2, with TRBD1 as a possible D gene (6 bases). CDR1 and CDR2 (germline): MNHEY, SVGAGI. CDR3 length: 15 amino acids. Trimming cost V 2 bases and J 6 bases, with 16 bases left between them. CDR3 DNA sequence: TGTGCCAGCAGTTACGGGCCAGGGGTGGGGGATGGCTACACCTTC. Translated, it gives CASSYGPGVGDGYTF.

This chain connects TRBV4-2 to TRBJ2-1; D may be TRBD2 (6 bases). The germline V gene has CDR1 LGHNA and CDR2 YNFKEQ. V dropped 3 bases and J dropped 2 bases, with 14 bases sitting between them. The CDR3 totals 16 residues. CDR3 protein: CASSQEGQRAYNEQFF. The CDR3 coding sequence is TGTGCCAGCAGCCAGGAGGGCCAAAGGGCCTACAATGAGCAGTTCTTC.

V usage is TRBV9 and J usage is TRBJ2-3; D gene ambiguous. Germline CDR1 is SGDLS and CDR2 is YYNGEE. The V gene lost 0 bases and the J gene lost 6 bases, with 8 bases spanning the gap. CDR3 length: 13 amino acids. The CDR3 reads CASSVAVGDTQYF. Written as DNA, the CDR3 is TGTGCCAGCAGCGTAGCGGTGGGGGATACGCAGTATTTT. Together with reference TRBV9 and TRBJ2-3, the CDR3 gives the full variable domain: DSGVTQTPKHLITATGQRVTLRCSPRSGDLSVYWYQQSLDQGLQFLIQYYNGEERAKGNILERFSAQQFPDLHSELNLSSLELGDSALYFCASSVAVGDTQYFGPGTRLTVL.

The DNA of the CDR3 is TGTGCCAGCAGTGACTCGGCTAGCGGGGGCGATGAGCAGTTCTTC. It is translated as CASSDSASGGDEQFF. The chain recombines TRBV6-4 with TRBJ2-1; TRBD2 agrees at 10 bases. V trimming: 0 bases; J trimming: 8 bases; junction bases outside the gene matches: 4. Germline V gene lookup returns CDR1 MRHNA and CDR2 SNTAGT. The CDR3 is made up of 15 amino acids.

The J gene is TRBJ2-7, the V gene TRBV18; 8 bases are shared with TRBD1. The V gene end was trimmed by 6 bases and the J gene end by 0 bases; junction bases not matched to a gene: 10. The germline gives CDR1 KGHSH, CDR2 LQKENI. The CDR3 is 16 residues long. The CDR3 region has the DNA TGTGCCAGCTCGCGTACTTCCGGGACAGGCTCCTACGAGCAGTACTTC. Residues: CASSRTSGTGSYEQYF.

This rearrangement joins TRBV7-9 to TRBJ2-3, with D unresolved. Germline CDR1 SEHNR, CDR2 FQNEAQ (reference sequence). The germline V and J ends were trimmed by 1 base and 1 base, with 3 bases remaining between them. CDR3 length: 13 amino acids. CDR3 region: CASSLEGTDTQYF. DNA for the CDR3: TGTGCCAGCAGCTTAGAGGGCACAGATACGCAGTATTTT.

The chain has TRBV9 and TRBJ2-7; D is unclear. The CDR3 sequence is 11 residues long. Trimming cost V 4 bases and J 3 bases, with 5 bases left between them. The germline V gene has CDR1 SGDLS and CDR2 YYNGEE. The CDR3 region has the DNA TGTGCCAGCAGCACCGACTACGAGCAGTACTTC. This gives the protein CASSTDYEQYF.

This clone was recorded a few times. J is TRBJ1-4 and V is TRBV7-9; possibly TRBD1 for D (6 bases). Germline values: CDR1 SEHNR, CDR2 FQNEAQ (reference sequence). Trimming took 0 bases from V and 8 from J, leaving 13 bases between them. CDR3 length: 15 residues. The CDR3 nucleotides are TGTGCCAGCAGCTTAGCTGGCAGGGGCTTGGAAAAACTGTTTTTT. This encodes CASSLAGRGLEKLFF.

The rearrangement joins TRBV18 to TRBJ2-7; TRBD2 is a possible D gene (7 bases). The CDR3 spans 16 residues. Germline V gene data show CDR1 as KGHSH and CDR2 as LQKENI. Trimming left V 3 bases short and J 4 bases short, with 19 bases between. The CDR3 coding sequence is TGTGCCAGCTCACCGGGGGGGGCCCGGAGGGAGTACGAGCAGTACTTC. The encoded protein is CASSPGGARREYEQYF.

The V call is TRBV5-4, the J call TRBJ2-3, with D unresolved. V was clipped by 4 bases and J by 5 bases, with 8 bases between them. The CDR3 consists of 12 residues. The germline gives CDR1 SGHNT, CDR2 YYREEE (reference sequence). CDR3 sequence reads: CASSPEGDTQYF. The CDR3 nucleotides are TGTGCCAGCAGCCCCGAAGGAGATACGCAGTATTTT.

This clone was recorded a few times. CDR3 nucleotides: TGTGCCAGCAGGCCTCAGGGGCAAGAGACCCAGTACTTC. Residues: CASRPQGQETQYF. V gene TRBV28 combines with J gene TRBJ2-5; TRBD1 might be the D (6 bases). The CDR3 covers 13 residues. Trimming stripped 6 bases from V and 2 bases from J, with 10 bases between. Germline CDR1 MDHEN, CDR2 SYDVKM.

The chain has TRBV11-2 and TRBJ1-1; 7 nucleotides match TRBD1. Trimming removed 2 bases from V and 1 base from J; junction bases left unmatched: 7. The germline V gene encodes CDR1 SGHAT and CDR2 FQNNGV. The CDR3 length is 16 residues. The CDR3 loop reads CASSLYRGRGNTEAFF. The CDR3 DNA reads as TGTGCCAGCAGCTTATACAGGGGCAGGGGGAACACTGAAGCTTTCTTT.

The chain uses TRBV28 and TRBJ1-2; 8 bases agree with TRBD1. The CDR3 has 13 residues. Unmatched junction bases numbered 4, after V lost 6 bases and J lost 4 bases. Germline V gives CDR1 MDHEN, CDR2 SYDVKM. CDR3: CASSRQGTYGYTF. For the CDR3, the DNA is TGTGCCAGCAGCCGACAGGGGACCTATGGCTACACCTTC.

This clone was seen more than once but under ten times. The chain is built from TRBV5-4 and TRBJ1-5; 11 nucleotides agree with TRBD1. CDR3 length: 15 residues. Germline CDR1 and CDR2: SGHNT and YYREEE (reference sequence). V was clipped by 0 bases and J by 6 bases; unmatched bases: 2. The CDR3 DNA reads TGTGCCAGCAGCTTGGGGGGGACAGGGGGTCAGCCCCAGCATTTT. This sequence encodes CASSLGGTGGQPQHF.

This clone was counted only a few times. The chain recombines TRBV5-5 with TRBJ2-1, with D possibly matching TRBD2 (5 bases). V was trimmed by 2 bases and J by 9 bases, leaving 9 bases between them. Germline loops: CDR1 SGHKS, CDR2 YYEKEE (reference sequence). The CDR3 covers 12 residues. CDR3 sequence: CASSLGGGEQFF. Written as DNA, the CDR3 is TGTGCCAGCAGCTTAGGCGGAGGTGAGCAGTTCTTC.